These 18 T cell receptor beta chains were all obtained from the same sample, sequenced in a study of blood T cell repertoires in COVID-19. Clones were read by immunoSEQ multiplex PCR, and TCRdb kept only the in-frame ones, dropping some. Among roughly 430,000 clones, over 75% were seen once, and the ten largest hold 2% to 2.5%. Material: PBMCs or T cells enriched from blood (not recorded which). Receptors were obtained from a woman between 40 and 55 years old with acute COVID-19.

This chain uses TRBV29-1 with TRBJ2-7, with D possibly being TRBD1 (6 bases). Trimming took off 4 bases at V and 4 bases at J, with 11 bases between the two ends. The V gene's germline CDR1 is SQVTM and CDR2 ANQGSEA. This CDR3 has 12 amino acids. The DNA of the CDR3 is TGCAGCGTTGTTCCAGGGGATTACGAGCAGTACTTC. Translated: CSVVPGDYEQYF.

This chain joins TRBV30 and TRBJ1-1, with 7 bases fitting TRBD1. Germline trimming cut 3 bases from V and 3 bases from J; bases unmatched to any gene: 7. The CDR3 consists of 14 residues. Germline V gene sequence: CDR1 GTSNPN, CDR2 SVGIG (reference sequence). CDR3 bases: TGTGCCTGGAGCCTAGGGACAGTCTACACTGAAGCTTTCTTT. Encoded protein: CAWSLGTVYTEAFF.

The chain has TRBV5-1 and TRBJ2-1; maybe TRBD1 (5 bases). Trimming took off 4 bases at V and 6 bases at J, with 11 bases between the two ends. The CDR3 is 13 amino acids. Germline CDR1 is SGHRS and CDR2 is YFSETQ. In DNA, the CDR3 is TGCGCCAGCAGCGGGTCAGGGTTCAATGAGCAGTTCTTC. Its translation: CASSGSGFNEQFF. Full variable domain (missing parts from reference TRBV5-1 and TRBJ2-1): KAGVTQTPRYLIKTRGQQVTLSCSPISGHRSVSWYQQTPGQGLQFLFEYFSETQRNKGNFPGRFSGRQFSNSRSEMNVSTLELGDSALYLCASSGSGFNEQFFGPGTRLTVL.

This sequence joins TRBV12-5 and TRBJ1-2, with a possible D match to TRBD1 (6 bases). The CDR3 extends over 15 amino acids. Per the germline V gene, CDR1 is LGHNT and CDR2 is FRNRAP. The germline V and J ends were trimmed by 2 bases and 8 bases, with 18 bases remaining between them. CDR3 coding DNA: TGTGCTAGTGGTTTGAATCAGGGGATCATTGGCGGCTACACCTTC. This translates into CASGLNQGIIGGYTF.

V usage is TRBV7-2 and J usage is TRBJ1-2; maybe TRBD1 (6 bases). V was clipped by 1 base and J by 4 bases, with 16 bases between them. Per the germline V gene, CDR1 is SGHTA and CDR2 is FQGNSA. The CDR3 sequence is 16 residues long. The CDR3 DNA reads as TGTGCCAGCAGCTTAGGGACAGATCTCTATGTCTATGGCTACACCTTC. Its protein is CASSLGTDLYVYGYTF.

This clone was observed at least ten times. The rearrangement links TRBV19 to TRBJ2-4; D gene unclear. CDR1 and CDR2 (germline): LNHDA, SQIVND (reference sequence). V shed 1 base and J shed 3 bases, with 7 bases lying between them. The CDR3 loop spans 14 amino acids. In nucleotides, the CDR3 is TGTGCCAGTAGTATAGCGGCGGTCAAAAACATTCAGTACTTC. Translating it yields CASSIAAVKNIQYF.

This chain joins TRBV2 and TRBJ2-3, with a possible D match to TRBD2 (7 bases). Trimming cost V 4 bases and J 6 bases, with 17 bases left between them. The CDR3 has 15 residues. Germline-derived CDR1 and CDR2 are SNHLY and FYNNEI. Written as DNA, the CDR3 is TGTGCCAGCAGTGTAGGAGGGGGGGCAACTGATACGCAGTATTTT. Residues: CASSVGGGATDTQYF.

The chain is built from TRBV11-1 and TRBJ2-1, with D uncertain. V lost 2 bases, J lost 2 bases, and 10 bases lay in between. The CDR3 sequence is 15 residues long. CDR1 and CDR2 (germline): SGHAT, FQDESV (reference sequence). DNA for the CDR3: TGTGCCAGCAGCTTATCTTCCCCCCCCTACAATGAGCAGTTCTTC. Encoded protein: CASSLSSPPYNEQFF.

The chain combines TRBV19 with TRBJ2-7; 10 bases align to TRBD1. This CDR3 has 15 amino acids. V lost 6 bases to trimming and J lost 5 bases; unmatched junction nucleotides: 10. From germline, CDR1 is LNHDA and CDR2 SQIVND (reference sequence). CDR3 in amino acids: CASSATGTGVHEQYF. Written as DNA, the CDR3 is TGTGCCAGTAGCGCTACCGGGACAGGGGTCCACGAGCAGTACTTC.

The chain combines TRBV10-2 with TRBJ1-4; D unresolved. V lost 7 bases, J lost 5 bases, and 11 bases lay in between. Germline CDR1 is WSHSY and CDR2 is SAAADI. CDR3 length equals 13 residues. The CDR3 protein is CASTVQTNEKLFF. The CDR3 DNA reads TGCGCCAGCACCGTACAGACGAATGAAAAACTGTTTTTT.

V is TRBV5-1 and J is TRBJ2-7; 11 bases agree with TRBD2. Unmatched junction bases numbered 7, after V lost 0 bases and J lost 5 bases. Germline V gene data show CDR1 as SGHRS and CDR2 as YFSETQ. The CDR3 sequence is 16 residues long. CDR3 region: CASSLVVAGGQNEQYF. The DNA for the CDR3 is TGCGCCAGCAGCTTGGTGGTAGCGGGGGGGCAAAACGAGCAGTACTTC.

In nucleotides, the CDR3 is TGCAGCGTTGACCTTTTTTCGGGGAAAGTATTACTTGGGTATGAGCAGTTCTTC. Its translation: CSVDLFSGKVLLGYEQFF. V usage is TRBV29-1 and J usage is TRBJ2-1; D possibly corresponds to TRBD2 (5 bases). CDR1 and CDR2 from the germline V gene are SQVTM and ANQGSEA. V lost 3 bases and J lost 8, with 29 bases in between. CDR3 length: 18 residues.

The V and J genes are TRBV18 and TRBJ1-1, with 7 bases fitting TRBD1. CDR1 is KGHSH, CDR2 LQKENI, per germline. Germline trimming cut 4 bases from V and 4 bases from J; bases unmatched to any gene: 9. This CDR3 is 15 amino acids long. CDR3 residues: CASSLLSTGFTEAFF. CDR3 in DNA: TGTGCCAGCTCACTTCTTTCGACAGGGTTCACTGAAGCTTTCTTT.

The chain couples TRBV5-1 to TRBJ2-7, with a possible D match to TRBD1 (5 bases). Germline values: CDR1 SGHRS, CDR2 YFSETQ. This CDR3 has 15 residues. V lost 2 bases to trimming and J lost 5 bases, with 17 bases between them. In nucleotides, the CDR3 is TGCGCCAGCAGCTTTTATGGGGCCCCTTTGGACGAGCAGTACTTC. Its translation is CASSFYGAPLDEQYF.

The chain is built from TRBV29-1 and TRBJ1-2, with TRBD1 matching over 7 bases. V was pared by 5 bases and J by 8 bases, with 14 bases of the junction left unmatched. CDR1 is SQVTM, CDR2 ANQGSEA, per germline. This CDR3 is built from 14 residues. Written as DNA, the CDR3 is TGCAGCGTTTCCCCGGGACAGAGAGCCCTGGGCTACACCTTC. Amino acid sequence: CSVSPGQRALGYTF.

The J gene is TRBJ1-5, the V gene TRBV19; unclear D gene. Trimming removed 1 base from V and 2 bases from J, with 6 bases in between. From germline, CDR1 is LNHDA and CDR2 SQIVND (reference sequence). The CDR3 is 14 residues long. The CDR3 DNA reads as TGTGCCAGTAGTATAGTCGTTGGCAATCAGCCCCAGCATTTT. Protein: CASSIVVGNQPQHF.

The gene calls are TRBV7-9 and TRBJ2-7; D not resolved. Trimming left V 1 base short and J 6 bases short, with 10 bases between. The germline gives CDR1 SEHNR, CDR2 FQNEAQ (reference sequence). The CDR3 runs to 13 residues. CDR3 DNA: TGTGCCAGCAGCTTAGGAACAGTCGGCGAGCAGTACTTC. Its translation is CASSLGTVGEQYF.

The chain employs TRBV19 and TRBJ2-1; D is ambiguous. Germline assignment: CDR1 LNHDA and CDR2 SQIVND (reference sequence). This CDR3 has 14 residues. V lost 1 base, J lost 3 bases, and 7 bases lay in between. As DNA, the CDR3 is TGTGCCAGTAGTATAGCCCCAGGCTACAATGAGCAGTTCTTC. It encodes CASSIAPGYNEQFF.